What follows is one TCR beta chain and its context. These data come from a study of blood T cell repertoires in COVID-19. The overall study: Italy, Spain and the United States were the sources of the convalescent and acute COVID-19 samples.

Original processing notes: Reference gene primer amplification yielded estimated nucleated cell counts. Sequenced by immunoSEQ multiplex PCR; TCRdb stores in-frame clones only, minus some. V and J calls and clone size come straight from that table; D and trimming were deduced from the DNA. The sample includes tens of thousands of clones, roughly 88% of them seen just once. V trimming: 4 bases; J trimming: 6 bases; junction bases outside the gene matches: 6. This CDR3 region has 15 residues. Germline CDR1 reads SGHRS; CDR2 reads YFSETQ. The receptor's source is a human donor in a cohort sampled during active COVID-19. V is TRBV5-1 and J is TRBJ2-2; 10 bases fit TRBD2. Sequencing was done on a sample of peripheral blood. CDR3 residues: CASSAGLAPPGELFF. The DNA for the CDR3 is TGCGCCAGCAGCGCGGGACTAGCGCCCCCCGGGGAGCTGTTTTTT.